A selection of T cell receptor beta chains follows, all from one sample in a study of blood T cell repertoires in COVID-19. Some clones are missing from TCRdb's copy, which holds only in-frame ones; the method was immunoSEQ multiplex PCR. The sample lists approximately 270,000 clones; approximately 83% were seen once. The specimen sequenced was PBMCs or T cells enriched from blood (not recorded which). The receptor set was obtained from a woman aged 25 to 39 who had recovered from COVID-19. The CDR3 runs from the conserved cysteine through the conserved F or W. A D gene is named only where the DNA matches it firmly. Part of the rows lack a size; the others show once, few, many or a class for expanded clones.

d_call,v_call,j_call,clone_size,cdr3_aa,cdr3_nt
TRBD1,TRBV29-1,TRBJ1-2,.,CSVGQGAYGYTF,TGCAGCGTGGGACAGGGGGCCTATGGCTACACCTTC
.,TRBV6-5,TRBJ2-5,.,CASSYSIQGKETQYF,TGTGCCAGCAGTTATTCGATACAGGGCAAAGAGACCCAGTACTTC
TRBD2,TRBV2,TRBJ2-3,.,CASSPARLAEWDTQYF,TGTGCCAGCAGCCCCGCCCGACTAGCGGAGTGGGATACGCAGTATTTT
TRBD1,TRBV5-4,TRBJ1-1,.,CASSRDSRMGAFF,TGTGCCAGCAGCCGGGACAGCCGGATGGGGGCTTTCTTT
.,TRBV5-1,TRBJ1-5,.,CASSLGGAGNQPQHF,TGCGCCAGCAGCTTGGGGGGCGCGGGAAATCAGCCCCAGCATTTT
TRBD1,TRBV5-1,TRBJ2-5,.,CASSLTGQGAQTQYF,TGCGCCAGCAGCTTGACGGGACAGGGAGCGCAGACCCAGTACTTC
TRBD1,TRBV7-2,TRBJ1-1,.,CASSVRRDRKNTEAFF,TGTGCCAGCAGCGTAAGAAGGGACAGAAAGAACACTGAAGCTTTCTTT
TRBD2,TRBV5-5,TRBJ2-7,.,CASSPGGGPSYEQYF,TGTGCCAGCAGCCCAGGCGGGGGGCCTTCCTACGAGCAGTACTTC
TRBD2,TRBV5-1,TRBJ2-5,.,CASSLTSVATQYF,TGCGCCAGCAGCTTGACTAGCGTAGCGACCCAGTACTTC
TRBD1,TRBV29-1,TRBJ1-1,.,CSVRTGGRAEAFF,TGCAGCGTCCGAACAGGGGGCAGGGCTGAAGCTTTCTTT
.,TRBV10-3,TRBJ2-5,.,CAISGIGEAQETQYF,TGTGCCATCAGTGGGATAGGGGAAGCCCAAGAGACCCAGTACTTC
TRBD1,TRBV25-1,TRBJ2-5,.,CASRKGQGGQETQYF,TGTGCCAGCAGGAAGGGACAGGGGGGACAAGAGACCCAGTACTTC
.,TRBV10-1,TRBJ2-1,.,CASSTSTYNEQFF,TGCGCCAGCAGTACTAGCACCTACAATGAGCAGTTCTTC
.,TRBV2,TRBJ2-7,few,CASTGYRETYEQYF,TGTGCCAGCACGGGCTACCGGGAAACCTACGAGCAGTACTTC
TRBD1,TRBV10-3,TRBJ1-2,.,CAISELGEPDRVGSGYTF,TGTGCCATCAGTGAGCTGGGTGAACCGGACAGGGTAGGGAGTGGCTACACCTTC
.,TRBV30,TRBJ1-2,.,CAWGVGNGYTF,TGTGCCTGGGGGGTGGGCAATGGCTACACCTTC
TRBD2,TRBV7-9,TRBJ2-7,.,CASSWEGAVNEQYF,TGTGCCAGCAGCTGGGAGGGAGCCGTCAACGAGCAGTACTTC
TRBD2,TRBV10-3,TRBJ2-1,.,CAISEGTSGVSYNEQFF,TGTGCCATCAGTGAAGGGACTAGCGGGGTGTCCTACAATGAGCAGTTCTTC
.,TRBV28,TRBJ2-5,.,CASSFIAAQETQYF,TGTGCCAGCAGTTTCATAGCGGCCCAAGAGACCCAGTACTTC
TRBD1,TRBV3-1/TRBV3-2,TRBJ1-6,.,CASRLDRVNSPLHF,TGTGCCAGCAGACTTGACAGGGTTAATTCACCCCTCCACTTT
.,TRBV28,TRBJ2-5,.,CASSSRLTHPQETQYF,TGTGCCAGCAGTTCGAGGTTGACGCATCCACAAGAGACCCAGTACTTC
.,TRBV13,TRBJ1-2,.,CASSLRGIAWDTF,TGTGCCAGCAGCTTACGGGGGATCGCCTGGGACACCTTC
.,TRBV7-9,TRBJ1-6,.,CASSLGGQNRNLHF,TGTGCCAGCAGCTTGGGCGGACAAAATAGAAACCTCCACTTT
.,TRBV15,TRBJ2-7,.,CATSRPGSIYEQYF,TGTGCCACCAGCAGGCCCGGGAGTATCTACGAGCAGTACTTC
.,TRBV5-5,TRBJ2-4,.,CASSSTNDIQYF,TGTGCCAGCAGCTCGACTAACGACATTCAGTACTTC
.,TRBV30,TRBJ1-2,.,CAWIPGLAANYGYTF,TGTGCCTGGATCCCCGGACTGGCAGCTAACTATGGCTACACCTTC
.,TRBV12-3/TRBV12-4,TRBJ1-1,.,CASSRGGTEAFF,TGTGCCAGCAGCCGAGGTGGGACTGAAGCTTTCTTT
.,TRBV30,TRBJ1-1,.,CAWAQRAEAFF,TGTGCCTGGGCCCAGCGAGCTGAAGCTTTCTTT
.,TRBV5-1,TRBJ1-6,few,CASSLGTENSPLHF,TGCGCCAGCAGCTTGGGGACAGAAAATTCACCCCTCCACTTT
.,TRBV5-4,TRBJ1-5,.,CASSLDRGNQPQHF,TGTGCCAGCAGCTTGGACAGGGGCAATCAGCCCCAGCATTTT
TRBD1,TRBV10-2,TRBJ1-2,few,CASSDLGQGPGWYGYTF,TGCGCCAGCAGTGATTTGGGACAGGGGCCTGGATGGTATGGCTACACCTTC
.,TRBV7-9,TRBJ2-7,.,CASSLGYRGHPSSYEQYF,TGTGCCAGCAGCTTAGGATATCGAGGGCACCCGAGCTCCTACGAGCAGTACTTC
TRBD1,TRBV4-1,TRBJ2-3,.,CASSPIGTGRTLRDTQYF,TGCGCCAGCAGCCCTATTGGGACAGGGAGAACCCTACGCGATACGCAGTATTTT
.,TRBV9,TRBJ1-2,.,CASSVDRNYGYTF,TGTGCCAGCAGCGTAGACAGAAACTATGGCTACACCTTC
TRBD2,TRBV30,TRBJ2-2,.,CAWKGMSGSLAGELFF,TGTGCCTGGAAGGGGATGAGCGGGAGTTTAGCCGGGGAGCTGTTTTTT
.,TRBV7-9,TRBJ2-7,.,CASSAPLAEKYEQYF,TGTGCCAGCAGCGCGCCATTAGCGGAGAAATACGAGCAGTACTTC
TRBD1,TRBV11-2,TRBJ1-1,.,CASSLTTGSDTEAFF,TGTGCCAGCAGCTTAACGACAGGGTCTGACACTGAAGCTTTCTTT
TRBD2,TRBV9,TRBJ2-5,.,CASSAPGLAGETQYF,TGTGCCAGCAGCGCGCCGGGACTAGCGGGAGAGACCCAGTACTTC
TRBD1,TRBV14,TRBJ2-7,.,CASSRLDRGRSYEQYF,TGTGCCAGCAGCCGATTGGACAGGGGGCGTTCCTACGAGCAGTACTTC
.,TRBV7-6,TRBJ2-1,.,CASSSGAGDGEQFF,TGTGCCAGCAGCTCGGGGGCGGGGGACGGTGAGCAGTTCTTC
TRBD1,TRBV12-5,TRBJ1-2,.,CASGLVLGRGDYGYTF,TGTGCTAGTGGTTTGGTACTTGGCAGGGGGGACTATGGCTACACCTTC
TRBD1,TRBV28,TRBJ2-5,.,CASSIRQGMRETQYF,TGTGCCAGCAGTATCCGACAGGGAATGCGGGAGACCCAGTACTTC
.,TRBV6-2/TRBV6-3,TRBJ2-2,.,CASSYFSPNTGELFF,TGTGCCAGCAGTTACTTCTCCCCCAACACCGGGGAGCTGTTTTTT
TRBD1,TRBV18,TRBJ1-5,many,CASSRGQADQPQHF,TGTGCCAGCTCACGAGGACAGGCGGATCAGCCCCAGCATTTT
.,TRBV11-3,TRBJ2-1,.,CASSLRLDSTQFF,TGTGCCAGCAGCTTGAGACTAGACTCCACGCAGTTCTTC